The next 18 T cell receptor beta chains were all read from a single sample in a study of PD-1 blockade in classical Hodgkin lymphoma. Only in-frame clones appear in the TCRdb table, and some are missing; sequencing was by immunoSEQ multiplex PCR. The data hold around 60,000 clones, with 91% observed a single time. Time point noted: cycle 4 day 1 (C4D1), after more than five weeks of nivolumab. Every patient had relapsed following autologous stem cell transplantation, and cohorts differed in brentuximab vedotin exposure. The specimen comprised peripheral blood mononuclear cells (PBMCs), sampled before the fourth cycle of nivolumab. The receptors here all came from a human donor with classical Hodgkin lymphoma.

The CDR3 bases are TGTGCCAGCAGCGTAGGGGTCAGCTCCTACAATGAGCAGTTCTTC. It is translated as CASSVGVSSYNEQFF. The J gene is TRBJ2-1, the V gene TRBV9; no firm D call. Trimming cost V 0 bases and J 0 bases, with 7 bases left between them. Germline loops: CDR1 SGDLS, CDR2 YYNGEE. The CDR3 covers 15 residues.

This clone was detected a few times. The chain links TRBV7-9 to TRBJ1-2; no clear D. V was trimmed by 8 bases and J by 10 bases, leaving 11 bases between them. This CDR3 spans 10 amino acids. Germline V lookup: CDR1 SEHNR, CDR2 FQNEAQ (reference sequence). For the CDR3, the DNA is TGTGCCAGCGGGGATTTGGACTACACCTTC. This codes for CASGDLDYTF.

The rearrangement links TRBV9 to TRBJ2-2; 10 bases line up with TRBD2. The length of the CDR3 is 16 residues. J was trimmed by 6 bases and V by 4 bases; bases with no gene match: 9. Germline assignment: CDR1 SGDLS and CDR2 YYNGEE. The CDR3 spells CASSSLAGGDAGELFF. CDR3 DNA sequence: TGTGCCAGCAGCTCATTAGCGGGGGGCGATGCCGGGGAGCTGTTTTTT. The variable domain in full, completed from reference TRBV9 and TRBJ2-2, reads DSGVTQTPKHLITATGQRVTLRCSPRSGDLSVYWYQQSLDQGLQFLIQYYNGEERAKGNILERFSAQQFPDLHSELNLSSLELGDSALYFCASSSLAGGDAGELFFGEGSRLTVL.

The chain has TRBV30 and TRBJ1-1; D gene ambiguous. The CDR3 sequence is 12 residues long. Germline V lookup: CDR1 GTSNPN, CDR2 SVGIG (reference sequence). With 3 bases removed from V and 7 bases from J, the gap between germline ends came to 12 bases. The CDR3 DNA follows: TGTGCCTGGAGGGAAACCGGGAATGAAGCTTTCTTT. Translation: CAWRETGNEAFF. The full variable domain, with the rest looked up from reference TRBV30 and TRBJ1-1, is SQTIHQWPATLVQPVGSPLSLECTVEGTSNPNLYWYRQAAGRGLQLLFYSVGIGQISSEVPQNLSASRPQDRQFILSSKKLLLSDSGFYLCAWRETGNEAFFGQGTRLTVV.

CDR3 nucleotides: TGTGCCAGCAGCTTCGGGCAGGGCTATGGCTACACCTTC. It codes for CASSFGQGYGYTF. The genes are TRBV7-3 and TRBJ1-2, with D possibly being TRBD1 (5 bases). The V end lost 3 bases, the J end lost 4 bases, and 9 bases lay between the germline ends. CDR3 size: 13 residues. Per the germline V gene, CDR1 is SGHTA and CDR2 is FQGTGA.

The J gene is TRBJ1-5, the V gene TRBV2; D gene unclear. The CDR3 contains 17 residues. Germline V gives CDR1 SNHLY, CDR2 FYNNEI. V was trimmed by 5 bases and J by 0 bases, leaving 17 bases between them. The CDR3 sequence: CASSPPIGRDSNQPQHF. DNA for the CDR3: TGTGCCAGCAGTCCCCCGATAGGACGGGATAGCAATCAGCCCCAGCATTTT.

This clone was recorded a few times. The chain is built from TRBV19 and TRBJ1-1; tentative D call: TRBD1 (6 bases). CDR3 length: 13 amino acids. Germline V gene lookup returns CDR1 LNHDA and CDR2 SQIVND (reference sequence). V shed 2 bases and J shed 3 bases, with 7 bases lying between them. The CDR3 DNA reads as TGTGCCAGTAGTATAAACAGGGACACTGAAGCTTTCTTT. Its protein product is CASSINRDTEAFF.

V is TRBV5-3 and J is TRBJ1-1, with D perhaps matching TRBD1 (6 bases). TRBV5-3 carries the ORF label, with uncertain function. The ends were cut back, 1 base at V and 4 bases at J, with 20 bases in the middle. The CDR3 extends over 17 amino acids. As DNA, the CDR3 is TGTGCCAGAAGCTTGACCCCTACGACAGGAGGGTTCACTGAAGCTTTCTTT. Translation: CARSLTPTTGGFTEAFF.

The chain is built from TRBV2 and TRBJ2-7; D may match TRBD1 or TRBD2 (5 bases each). The germline CDR1 and CDR2 sequences are SNHLY and FYNNEI. This CDR3 region has 13 residues. Trimming removed 5 bases from V and 3 bases from J, with 11 bases in between. CDR3 in DNA: TGTGCCAGCAGTAGGGACGGAAACTACGAGCAGTACTTC. As protein: CASSRDGNYEQYF.

The chain couples TRBV30 to TRBJ1-2; 8 nucleotides match TRBD1. With 3 bases clipped from V and 12 bases from J, the junction kept 18 bases outside the gene matches. Germline CDR1 is GTSNPN and CDR2 is SVGIG (reference sequence). The length of the CDR3 is 15 residues. The CDR3 sequence: CAWSGMATGEREDTF. Here the CDR3 DNA reads TGTGCCTGGAGCGGCATGGCGACAGGGGAGCGTGAGGACACCTTC.

The rearrangement links TRBV15 to TRBJ2-3; tentative D call: TRBD2 (6 bases). Germline-derived CDR1 and CDR2 are LNHNV and YYDKDF (reference sequence). This CDR3 is 16 amino acids long. Trimming removed 0 bases at V and 3 bases at J, with 13 bases between. DNA of the CDR3: TGTGCCACCAGCAGAGATCCAGGGAGGAGGACAGATACGCAGTATTTT. The encoded protein is CATSRDPGRRTDTQYF.

This clone was detected only once. An end of the junction differs from the germline gene, which may be a read error. The chain has TRBV27 and TRBJ2-3; a possible D gene is TRBD2 (7 bases). CDR1 is MNHEY and CDR2 is SMNVEV in the germline V gene (reference sequence). The CDR3 is 12 amino acids. CDR3 bases: TGTGCCAGCGGGGGGGCCGGACCCTTTCGGGAATTT. Protein: CASGGAGPFREF.

This clone came up once. The chain has TRBV14 and TRBJ2-2; D is perhaps TRBD1 or TRBD2 (5 bases each). The CDR3 consists of 14 residues. V lost 4 bases and J 4 bases, leaving 10 bases between the germline ends. Germline CDR1 is SGHDN and CDR2 is FVKESK. The DNA for the CDR3 is TGTGCCAGCAGCCTCGGGACGTTCACCGGGGAGCTGTTTTTT. It specifies CASSLGTFTGELFF.

V gene TRBV14 combines with J gene TRBJ2-1, with TRBD2 matching over 11 bases. The CDR3 is 15 residues long. Germline CDR1 is SGHDN and CDR2 is FVKESK. V was clipped by 6 bases and J by 7 bases; unmatched bases: 8. CDR3 protein: CASSLLAGVLNEQFF. The CDR3 DNA is TGTGCCAGCAGTTTACTAGCGGGGGTCCTGAATGAGCAGTTCTTC. Full variable domain (rest looked up from reference TRBV14 and TRBJ2-1): EAGVTQFPSHSVIEKGQTVTLRCDPISGHDNLYWYRRVMGKEIKFLLHFVKESKQDESGMPNNRFLAERTGGTYSTLKVQPAELEDSGVYFCASSLLAGVLNEQFFGPGTRLTVL.

V is TRBV9 and J is TRBJ2-3, with D possibly matching TRBD2 (6 bases). The V end was cut by 3 bases, the J end by 2 bases, with 13 bases between. Germline V gene lookup returns CDR1 SGDLS and CDR2 YYNGEE. The CDR3 sequence is 15 residues long. CDR3 in amino acids: CASSGPGVSTDTQYF. DNA of the CDR3: TGTGCCAGCAGCGGACCGGGGGTTTCCACAGATACGCAGTATTTT.

This chain joins TRBV10-3 and TRBJ2-5; TRBD2 matches 15 bases. CDR1 is ENHRY and CDR2 is SYGVKD in the germline V gene. The CDR3 length is 15 residues. V trimming: 11 bases; J trimming: 5 bases; junction bases outside the gene matches: 9. The CDR3 loop is CASGLAGGPEETQYF. The DNA of the CDR3 is TGTGCCTCCGGACTAGCGGGGGGGCCGGAGGAGACCCAGTACTTC.

The V and J genes are TRBV28 and TRBJ2-1; D call uncertain. Germline V gene lookup returns CDR1 MDHEN and CDR2 SYDVKM. This CDR3 region has 13 residues. The ends were cut back, 8 bases at V and 7 bases at J, with 15 bases in the middle. The CDR3 is CASHPASWNEQFF. As DNA, the CDR3 is TGTGCCAGCCATCCAGCGTCGTGGAATGAGCAGTTCTTC.

The V call is TRBV13, the J call TRBJ1-3, with D possibly TRBD1 on 5 matching bases. The CDR3 is 17 residues long. V lost 3 bases and J 0 bases, leaving 15 bases between the germline ends. The germline gives CDR1 PRHDT, CDR2 FYEKMQ (reference sequence). The CDR3, as DNA: TGTGCCAGCAGCTTGAACAGGCCCCCTTTCTCTGGAAACACCATATATTTT. Its translation: CASSLNRPPFSGNTIYF.